Below are 11 T cell receptor beta chains sequenced from a single sample in a study of cytomegalovirus exposure and HLA in healthy donors. With 60 Vbeta and 13 Jbeta primers, the PCR was carried out. This table comes from immunoSEQ multiplex PCR, and its TCRdb copy is limited to in-frame clones, with some not included. The profile shows over 150,000 clones, about 84% of them singletons. Sequencing was carried out using PBMCs. Every receptor here comes from a man between 18 and 35 years old in good health and CMV-seronegative.

This clone was seen just once. V gene TRBV4-1 combines with J gene TRBJ1-2; D is unclear. Trimming removed 0 bases from V and 3 bases from J, with 11 bases in between. The CDR3 is made up of 15 amino acids. CDR1 MGHRA and CDR2 YSYEKL come from the germline V gene. The CDR3, as DNA: TGCGCCAGCAGCCAAGATGCTTCACTGCACTATGGCTACACCTTC. It is translated as CASSQDASLHYGYTF.

This chain connects TRBV2 to TRBJ1-5; D unclear. CDR3 length: 13 amino acids. Trimming stripped 6 bases from V and 0 bases from J, with 6 bases between. CDR1 SNHLY and CDR2 FYNNEI come from the germline V gene. The CDR3 DNA reads TGTGCCAGCAGGGGCCGTAGCAATCAGCCCCAGCATTTT. This encodes CASRGRSNQPQHF.

The chain uses TRBV7-2 and TRBJ2-5; D is unresolved. The CDR3 extends over 14 amino acids. Germline V gene lookup returns CDR1 SGHTA and CDR2 FQGNSA. V lost 8 bases to trimming and J lost 1 base, with 14 bases between them. The DNA of the CDR3 is TGTGCCAGCTCCTATAGGCGGCCCCAAGAGACCCAGTACTTC. It translates to CASSYRRPQETQYF.

The V call is TRBV7-9, the J call TRBJ1-6, with 7 bases aligning to TRBD1. J was trimmed by 2 bases and V by 2 bases; bases with no gene match: 6. The V gene's germline CDR1 is SEHNR and CDR2 FQNEAQ (reference sequence). This CDR3 region has 17 residues. The CDR3 protein is CASSLSRQGTYNSPLHF. The CDR3 nucleotides read TGTGCCAGCAGCTTATCCAGACAGGGAACCTATAATTCACCCCTCCACTTT.

This clone was seen a handful of times. V is TRBV5-1 and J is TRBJ2-3; 15 bases match TRBD2. V shed 0 bases and J 4 bases; nucleotides not matched to a gene: 0. Germline V gives CDR1 SGHRS, CDR2 YFSETQ. The CDR3 spans 16 residues. The CDR3 bases are TGCGCCAGCAGCTTGGGGACTAGCGGGGGGGCAGATACGCAGTATTTT. This encodes CASSLGTSGGADTQYF.

This clone was detected once. The V call is TRBV5-6, the J call TRBJ2-1, with D possibly TRBD1 on 6 matching bases. Trimming left V 2 bases short and J 0 bases short, with 9 bases between. Germline V gene sequence: CDR1 SGHDT, CDR2 YYEEEE. CDR3 length: 15 amino acids. The CDR3 reads CASSFDRSSYNEQFF. For the CDR3, the DNA is TGTGCCAGCAGCTTTGACAGGAGCTCCTACAATGAGCAGTTCTTC.

The rearrangement joins TRBV7-9 to TRBJ2-2; D might be TRBD1 (5 bases). Germline V gene lookup returns CDR1 SEHNR and CDR2 FQNEAQ (reference sequence). The CDR3 consists of 17 residues. V shed 5 bases and J shed 3 bases, with 19 bases lying between them. CDR3 sequence (DNA): TGTGCCAGCAGCCCGCAGATGACAGTGTCCCACACCGGGGAGCTGTTTTTT. Residues: CASSPQMTVSHTGELFF.

The chain uses TRBV16 and TRBJ1-4, with D maybe TRBD1 (5 bases). The CDR3 runs to 15 residues. V lost 0 bases and J 7 bases, leaving 12 bases between the germline ends. Looked up from germline, CDR1 is KGHSY and CDR2 is FQNENV. The DNA of the CDR3 is TGTGCCAGCAGCCAATCAAAGGGGTTCTTTGAAAAACTGTTTTTT. It is translated as CASSQSKGFFEKLFF.

The chain employs TRBV15 and TRBJ1-1; the match to TRBD1 covers 8 bases. With V trimmed by 5 bases and J by 0 bases, 5 bases remained unmatched. The CDR3 has 15 amino acids. The germline V gene encodes CDR1 LNHNV and CDR2 YYDKDF (reference sequence). Here the CDR3 DNA reads TGTGCCACCAGCTGGGACAGGAATTTGAACACTGAAGCTTTCTTT. Translation: CATSWDRNLNTEAFF.

This chain joins TRBV2 and TRBJ1-2; D ambiguous. Germline V gene sequence: CDR1 SNHLY, CDR2 FYNNEI. The V gene lost 2 bases and the J gene lost 8 bases, with 18 bases spanning the gap. The CDR3 covers 15 residues. The CDR3 loop reads CASSEMRGDLGGYTF. The CDR3, as DNA: TGTGCCAGCAGTGAAATGCGGGGAGACCTTGGCGGCTACACCTTC.

The J gene is TRBJ2-1, the V gene TRBV29-1, with D uncertain. CDR3 length equals 14 residues. The V gene's germline CDR1 is SQVTM and CDR2 ANQGSEA. Trimming removed 4 bases from V and 3 bases from J, with 13 bases in between. The CDR3, as DNA: TGCAGCGTTGGTGTGACTCTAATCTACAATGAGCAGTTCTTC. Translated, it gives CSVGVTLIYNEQFF.